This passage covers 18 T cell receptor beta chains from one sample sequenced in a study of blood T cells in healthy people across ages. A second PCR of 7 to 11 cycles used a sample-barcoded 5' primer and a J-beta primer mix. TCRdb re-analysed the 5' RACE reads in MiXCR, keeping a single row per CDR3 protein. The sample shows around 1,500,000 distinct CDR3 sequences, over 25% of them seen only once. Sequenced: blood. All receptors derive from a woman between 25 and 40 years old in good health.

CDR3 bases: TGTGCCAGCTCACCGCCGGGACAGGGCCCTAAAGAGACCCAGTACTTC. Translated, it gives CASSPPGQGPKETQYF. V gene TRBV18 combines with J gene TRBJ2-5, with TRBD1 identical over 9 bases. Trimming cost V 3 bases and J 3 bases; bases outside gene matches: 8. CDR3 length equals 16 residues. Germline loops: CDR1 KGHSH, CDR2 LQKENI.

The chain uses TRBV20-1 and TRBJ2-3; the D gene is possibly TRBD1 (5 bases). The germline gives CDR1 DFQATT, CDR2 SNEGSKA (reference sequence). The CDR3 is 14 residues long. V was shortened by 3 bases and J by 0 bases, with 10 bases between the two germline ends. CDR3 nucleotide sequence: TGCAGTGCTAGGGGGCGGAGTAGCACAGATACGCAGTATTTT. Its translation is CSARGRSSTDTQYF.

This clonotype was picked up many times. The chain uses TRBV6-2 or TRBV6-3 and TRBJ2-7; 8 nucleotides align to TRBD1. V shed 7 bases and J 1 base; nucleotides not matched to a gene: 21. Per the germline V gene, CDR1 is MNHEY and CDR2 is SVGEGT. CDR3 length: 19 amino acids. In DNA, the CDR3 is TGTGCCAGCACGAGGAGACGACAGGGGCTGTATGGGGAATCCTACGAGCAGTACTTC. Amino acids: CASTRRRQGLYGESYEQYF.

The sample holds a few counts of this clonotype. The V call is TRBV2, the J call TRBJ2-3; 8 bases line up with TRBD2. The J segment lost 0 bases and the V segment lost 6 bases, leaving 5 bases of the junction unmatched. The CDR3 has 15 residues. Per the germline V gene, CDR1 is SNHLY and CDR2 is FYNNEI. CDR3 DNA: TGTGCCAGCAGGTTAGCGGGAATCAGCACAGATACGCAGTATTTT. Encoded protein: CASRLAGISTDTQYF.

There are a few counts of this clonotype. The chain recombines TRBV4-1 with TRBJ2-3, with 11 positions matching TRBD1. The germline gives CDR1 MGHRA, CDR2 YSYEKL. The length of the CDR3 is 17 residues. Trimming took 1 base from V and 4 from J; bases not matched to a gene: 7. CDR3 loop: CASSQAGQGERADTQYF. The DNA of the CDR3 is TGCGCCAGCAGCCAAGCGGGACAGGGGGAGAGGGCAGATACGCAGTATTTT.

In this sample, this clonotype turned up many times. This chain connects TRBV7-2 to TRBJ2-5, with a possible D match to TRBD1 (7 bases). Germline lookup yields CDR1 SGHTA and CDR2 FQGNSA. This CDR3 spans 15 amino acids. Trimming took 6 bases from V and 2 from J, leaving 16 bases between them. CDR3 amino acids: CASRGGTAVQETQYF. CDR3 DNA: TGTGCCAGCAGGGGCGGGACAGCAGTACAAGAGACCCAGTACTTC.

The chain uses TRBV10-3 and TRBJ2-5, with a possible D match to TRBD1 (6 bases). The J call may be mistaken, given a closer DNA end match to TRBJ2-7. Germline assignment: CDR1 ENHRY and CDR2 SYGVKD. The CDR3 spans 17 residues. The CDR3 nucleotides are TGTGCCATCAGTGAGTCCGCCGGATCAGGGGTAGGCTACGAGCAGTACTTC. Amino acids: CAISESAGSGVGYEQYF.

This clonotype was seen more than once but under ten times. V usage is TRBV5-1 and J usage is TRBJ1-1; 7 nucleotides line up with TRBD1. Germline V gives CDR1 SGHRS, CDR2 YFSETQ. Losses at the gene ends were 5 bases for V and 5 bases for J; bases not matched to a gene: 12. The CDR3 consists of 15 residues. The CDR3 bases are TGCGCCAGCAGAACCCGGACAGGACGCGAGACTGAAGCTTTCTTT. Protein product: CASRTRTGRETEAFF.

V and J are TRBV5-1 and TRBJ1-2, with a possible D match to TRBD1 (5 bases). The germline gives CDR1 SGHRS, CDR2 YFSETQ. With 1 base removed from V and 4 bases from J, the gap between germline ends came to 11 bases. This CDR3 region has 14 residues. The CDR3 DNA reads TGCGCCAGCAGCTTGTCCGGGGCAACCTATGGCTACACCTTC. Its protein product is CASSLSGATYGYTF.

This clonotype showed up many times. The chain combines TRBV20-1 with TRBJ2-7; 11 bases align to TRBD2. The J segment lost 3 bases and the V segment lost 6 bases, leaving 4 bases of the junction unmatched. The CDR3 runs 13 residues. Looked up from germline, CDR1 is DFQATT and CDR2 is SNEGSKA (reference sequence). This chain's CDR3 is CSATTSGVYEQYF. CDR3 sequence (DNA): TGCAGTGCAACGACTAGCGGGGTCTACGAGCAGTACTTC.

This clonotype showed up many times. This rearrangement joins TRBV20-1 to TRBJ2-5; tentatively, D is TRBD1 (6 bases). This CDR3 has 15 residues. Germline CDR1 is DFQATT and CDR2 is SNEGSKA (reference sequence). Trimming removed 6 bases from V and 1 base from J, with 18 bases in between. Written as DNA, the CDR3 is TGCAGTGCCTTCTCCTCCGGGACACCCCAAGAGACCCAGTACTTC. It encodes CSAFSSGTPQETQYF.

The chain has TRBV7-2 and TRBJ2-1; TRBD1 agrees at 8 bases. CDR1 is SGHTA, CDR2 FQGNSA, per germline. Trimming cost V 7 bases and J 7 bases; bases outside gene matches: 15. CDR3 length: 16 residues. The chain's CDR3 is CASTNFGQGNRNEQFF. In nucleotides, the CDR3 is TGTGCCAGCACCAACTTTGGACAGGGTAATAGGAATGAGCAGTTCTTC.

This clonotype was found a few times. The CDR3 region is CASSLSDLGSDTEAFF. CDR3 nucleotide sequence: TGCGCCAGCAGCTTGTCAGATCTAGGCTCGGACACTGAAGCTTTCTTT. The chain combines TRBV5-1 with TRBJ1-1, with no clear D. CDR3 size: 16 residues. Looked up from germline, CDR1 is SGHRS and CDR2 is YFSETQ. Trimming stripped 1 base from V and 3 bases from J, with 16 bases between.

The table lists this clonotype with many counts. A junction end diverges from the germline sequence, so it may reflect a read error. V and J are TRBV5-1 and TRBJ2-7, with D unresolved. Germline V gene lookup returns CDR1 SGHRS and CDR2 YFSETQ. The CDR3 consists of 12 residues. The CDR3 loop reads CASSLDTYEQYF. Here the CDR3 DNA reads TGTGCCAGCAGCTTAGATACCTACGAGCAGTACTTC. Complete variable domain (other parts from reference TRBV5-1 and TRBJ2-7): KAGVTQTPRYLIKTRGQQVTLSCSPISGHRSVSWYQQTPGQGLQFLFEYFSETQRNKGNFPGRFSGRQFSNSRSEMNVSTLELGDSALYLCASSLDTYEQYFGPGTRLTVT.

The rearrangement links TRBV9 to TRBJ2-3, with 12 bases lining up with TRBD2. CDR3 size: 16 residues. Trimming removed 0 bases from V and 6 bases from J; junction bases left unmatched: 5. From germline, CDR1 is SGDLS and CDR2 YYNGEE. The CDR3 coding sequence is TGTGCCAGCAGCGTAGACCTAGCGGGAGGGCTTGATACGCAGTATTTT. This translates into CASSVDLAGGLDTQYF. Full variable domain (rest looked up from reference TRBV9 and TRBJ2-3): DSGVTQTPKHLITATGQRVTLRCSPRSGDLSVYWYQQSLDQGLQFLIQYYNGEERAKGNILERFSAQQFPDLHSELNLSSLELGDSALYFCASSVDLAGGLDTQYFGPGTRLTVL.

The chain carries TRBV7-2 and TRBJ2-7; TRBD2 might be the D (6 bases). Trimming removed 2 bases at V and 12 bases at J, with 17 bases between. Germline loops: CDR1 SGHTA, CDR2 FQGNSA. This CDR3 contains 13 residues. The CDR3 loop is CASSLSTGVNGYF. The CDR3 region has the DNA TGTGCCAGCAGCTTATCGACGGGGGTTAACGGGTACTTC.

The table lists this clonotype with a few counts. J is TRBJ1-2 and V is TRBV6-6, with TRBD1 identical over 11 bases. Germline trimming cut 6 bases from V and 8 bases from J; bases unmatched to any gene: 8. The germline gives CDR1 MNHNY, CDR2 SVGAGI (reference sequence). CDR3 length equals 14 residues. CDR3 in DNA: TGTGCCAGCAGGAAGGGACAGGGGGGGTCGGGCTACACCTTC. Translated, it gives CASRKGQGGSGYTF.

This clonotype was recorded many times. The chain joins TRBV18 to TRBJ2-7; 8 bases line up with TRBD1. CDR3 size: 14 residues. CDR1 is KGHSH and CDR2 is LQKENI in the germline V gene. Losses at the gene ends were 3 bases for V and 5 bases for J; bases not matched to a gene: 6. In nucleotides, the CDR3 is TGTGCCAGCTCACCGCAGGGGGCGTCCCACGAGCAGTACTTC. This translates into CASSPQGASHEQYF. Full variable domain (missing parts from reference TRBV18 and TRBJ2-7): NAGVMQNPRHLVRRRGQEARLRCSPMKGHSHVYWYRQLPEEGLKFMVYLQKENIIDESGMPKERFSAEFPKEGPSILRIQQVVRGDSAAYFCASSPQGASHEQYFGPGTRLTVT.